The entry that follows covers one T cell receptor (beta chain) sequence. Its specificity is not known. TCR templates, around 9.3 x 10^4 per sample, were assayed. The table came from immunoSEQ multiplex PCR; TCRdb's copy has only in-frame clones and leaves some out. This sample has tens of thousands of clones, with around 90% found just once. The data stem from a study of siplizumab effects on memory and regulatory T cells. Study-wide results and limits: Treg origin accounted for an average of approximately 67% of mappable alloreactive CD4+ clones with siplizumab and about 27% in controls. Naive T cells looked more diverse than memory cells, and they looked like major contributors to the alloresponse. Siplizumab, the agent tested, significantly reduced alloreactive sequences traceable to unstimulated CD4+ memory cells.

This CDR3 is built from 13 residues. Germline-derived CDR1 and CDR2 are SGHDN and FVKESK. The V end was cut by 4 bases, the J end by 0 bases, with 6 bases between. The chain is built from TRBV14 and TRBJ1-1; no definite D call. The sequenced sample consisted of Tregs sorted from blood. This sequence originates from a human donor in good health. CDR3 DNA: TGTGCCAGCAGCCGGACCATGAACACTGAAGCTTTCTTT. Residues: CASSRTMNTEAFF.